The 14 T cell receptor beta chains in this list originate from one sample, sequenced in a study of T cell repertoires in cytomegalovirus infection. Each CDR3 protein is one row after TCRdb ran MiXCR on the reads. The data hold roughly 990,000 distinct CDR3 sequences, with more than 25% observed a single time. These TCRs' antigens remain unknown. Material: cultured CD8+ T cells from PBMCs, obtained from culture after CMV antigen stimulation. The receptors derive from a human donor in good health (CMV status not recorded). Some clones in this sample may be carry-over from other donors' samples.

This clonotype was found many times. This chain uses TRBV7-8 with TRBJ2-2; D is uncertain. The germline gives CDR1 SGHVS, CDR2 FQNEAQ. Trimming took off 4 bases at V and 5 bases at J, with 5 bases between the two ends. The CDR3 totals 12 residues. Written as DNA, the CDR3 is TGTGCCAGCAGCTCACCTACCGGGGAGCTGTTTTTT. Protein: CASSSPTGELFF.

This clonotype showed up just a few times. The chain combines TRBV4-1 with TRBJ2-7, with 12 bases identical to TRBD1. Trimming removed 1 base from V and 6 bases from J; junction bases left unmatched: 7. Germline lookup yields CDR1 MGHRA and CDR2 YSYEKL. This CDR3 is 16 amino acids long. DNA of the CDR3: TGCGCCAGCAGCCAAGTTTACGGGACAGGGGGCCTCGAGCAGTACTTC. Its protein product is CASSQVYGTGGLEQYF.

This chain links TRBV19 with TRBJ2-1; TRBD1 agrees at 7 bases. The germline V gene has CDR1 LNHDA and CDR2 SQIVND (reference sequence). V lost 7 bases to trimming and J lost 6 bases; unmatched junction nucleotides: 6. CDR3 length: 13 amino acids. In DNA form, the CDR3 reads TGTGCCAGTACCTCCGGGACAGTCAATGAGCAGTTCTTC. Its translation is CASTSGTVNEQFF.

This clonotype was seen a few times. The V call is TRBV7-9, the J call TRBJ1-2, with D perhaps TRBD1 (5 bases). The CDR3 extends over 15 amino acids. Trimming stripped 1 base from V and 6 bases from J, with 15 bases between. CDR1 is SEHNR and CDR2 is FQNEAQ in the germline V gene (reference sequence). The CDR3 bases are TGTGCCAGCAGCTTAGTTGAGGGACCCTGGGATGGCTACACCTTC. It specifies CASSLVEGPWDGYTF.

This clonotype appeared many times. V gene TRBV4-1 combines with J gene TRBJ1-5, with D tentatively TRBD1 (6 bases). Germline V gives CDR1 MGHRA, CDR2 YSYEKL. The ends were cut back, 4 bases at V and 6 bases at J, with 13 bases in the middle. The CDR3 has 14 residues. Here the CDR3 DNA reads TGCGCCAGCAGCCTCGAAGTAGGGGGTCAGCCCCAGCATTTT. Residues: CASSLEVGGQPQHF.

This clonotype came up a few times. The chain links TRBV7-9 to TRBJ1-3, with a tentative D call TRBD1 (6 bases). The germline V and J ends were trimmed by 6 bases and 2 bases, with 20 bases remaining between them. CDR1 and CDR2 (germline): SEHNR, FQNEAQ (reference sequence). This CDR3 has 17 residues. CDR3 DNA: TGTGCCAGCAGAGGGGGGGCCCAAGAGCCCCCTGGAAACACCATATATTTT. Protein: CASRGGAQEPPGNTIYF. The whole variable domain, remainder taken from reference TRBV7-9 and TRBJ1-3, is DTGVSQNPRHKITKRGQNVTFRCDPISEHNRLYWYRQTLGQGPEFLTYFQNEAQLEKSRLLSDRFSAERPKGSFSTLEIQRTEQGDSAMYLCASRGGAQEPPGNTIYFGEGSWLTVV.

About this clonotype: The conserved closing phenylalanine or tryptophan is absent in this CDR3, likely reflecting a read error. This sequence joins TRBV12-3 or TRBV12-4 and TRBJ2-5; TRBD2 matches at 8 bases. With 2 bases clipped from V and 5 bases from J, the junction kept 13 bases outside the gene matches. The CDR3 runs to 17 residues. Here the CDR3 DNA reads TGTGCCAGCAGTTTAATCCGCGGGGGGACTTCGGTGGAGACCCAGTACTCC. It is translated as CASSLIRGGTSVETQYS.

In this sample, this clonotype turned up a few times. The chain links TRBV6-5 to TRBJ1-6, with D unresolved. Per the germline V gene, CDR1 is MNHEY and CDR2 is SVGAGI. V was trimmed by 2 bases and J by 3 bases, leaving 11 bases between them. This CDR3 comprises 16 residues. Here the CDR3 reads CASSYTHSDYNSPLHF. CDR3 DNA: TGTGCCAGCAGTTACACGCATTCCGACTATAATTCACCCCTCCACTTT.

V gene TRBV6-1 combines with J gene TRBJ1-4, with 10 bases identical to TRBD1. The CDR3 extends over 17 amino acids. The J segment lost 3 bases and the V segment lost 3 bases, leaving 7 bases of the junction unmatched. CDR1 MNHNS and CDR2 SASEGT come from the germline V gene. CDR3 bases: TGTGCCAGCAGTGAGCCGGGACAGGGGTTGGCTAATGAAAAACTGTTTTTT. Translation gives CASSEPGQGLANEKLFF.

A few counts support this clonotype. The chain joins TRBV7-2 to TRBJ2-5, with D possibly TRBD2 on 7 matching bases. V was pared by 5 bases and J by 4 bases, with 17 bases between. Germline V lookup: CDR1 SGHTA, CDR2 FQGNSA. This CDR3 is 15 amino acids long. Here the CDR3 reads CASSPPEGGGETQYF. CDR3 DNA: TGTGCCAGCAGCCCGCCAGAAGGGGGGGGAGAGACCCAGTACTTC.

The sample holds a few counts of this clonotype. The V gene is TRBV6-5, the J gene TRBJ1-5; D call uncertain. CDR1 is MNHEY and CDR2 is SVGAGI in the germline V gene. Trimming left V 6 bases short and J 0 bases short, with 12 bases between. This CDR3 spans 15 amino acids. For the CDR3, the DNA is TGTGCCAGCAGCACTTCGGACGCTAGCAATCAGCCCCAGCATTTT. As protein: CASSTSDASNQPQHF.

The V call is TRBV6-2 or TRBV6-3, the J call TRBJ1-1, with D hard to call. There are 14 residues in the CDR3. From germline, CDR1 is MNHEY and CDR2 SVGEGT. V shed 2 bases and J shed 1 base, with 8 bases lying between them. CDR3 in DNA: TGTGCCAGCAGTTACCCATACAAGAACACTGAAGCTTTCTTT. Translating it yields CASSYPYKNTEAFF.

This clonotype was detected a few times. The chain recombines TRBV28 with TRBJ2-7, with 10 bases identical to TRBD2. Germline V gene lookup returns CDR1 MDHEN and CDR2 SYDVKM. The CDR3 has 14 amino acids. Trimming took 8 bases from V and 1 from J; bases not matched to a gene: 5. This chain's CDR3 is CASLPSGGSYEQYV. The CDR3 DNA reads TGTGCCAGCCTTCCTAGCGGGGGTTCCTACGAGCAGTACGTC.

In this sample, this clonotype turned up a few times. The rearrangement links TRBV6-2 or TRBV6-3 to TRBJ2-1; 10 nucleotides agree with TRBD2. V was pared by 4 bases and J by 6 bases, with 12 bases of the junction left unmatched. CDR1 is MNHEY, CDR2 SVGEGT, per germline. This CDR3 spans 17 amino acids. CDR3 sequence reads: CASSFTPAGGPGNEQFF. Here the CDR3 DNA reads TGTGCCAGCAGTTTTACCCCAGCGGGGGGGCCTGGCAATGAGCAGTTCTTC.